This T cell receptor (beta chain) appears in the sequencing data of a study of regulatory T cells in long-lasting Graves disease. The study, taken as a whole, reports: Reduced TCR diversity was observed in persistent Graves' patients versus newly diagnosed patients.

The CDR3 loop spans 15 amino acids. J gave up 0 bases and V 6 bases, and 6 bases lay outside the gene matches. This clonotype was detected ten times or more. Its antigen is currently unknown. The time point here: persistent/refractory GD, antithyroid drugs over 5 years with positive TRAb. After RNA was extracted from PBMCs, the TCR library was made from it. Building the TCR beta libraries relied on iRepertoire HTBI primers, and CDR3 regions underwent Arm-PCR. TCRdb reprocessed the multiplex PCR reads via MiXCR and lists one record per CDR3 protein. This sample yields roughly 500,000 distinct CDR3 sequences, of which roughly a fifth are seen a single time; roughly 7% belongs to the top ten.

Sequenced material: peripheral blood mononuclear cells (PBMCs), taken when the disease was refractory, from a patient treated with antithyroid drugs. This rearrangement joins TRBV12-3 or TRBV12-4 to TRBJ1-1, with 8 bases aligning to TRBD1. The sequence derives from a female donor with Graves disease. The CDR3 spells CASSGTGGMNTEAFF. In DNA, the CDR3 is TGTGCCAGCAGCGGGACAGGAGGGATGAACACTGAAGCTTTCTTT.